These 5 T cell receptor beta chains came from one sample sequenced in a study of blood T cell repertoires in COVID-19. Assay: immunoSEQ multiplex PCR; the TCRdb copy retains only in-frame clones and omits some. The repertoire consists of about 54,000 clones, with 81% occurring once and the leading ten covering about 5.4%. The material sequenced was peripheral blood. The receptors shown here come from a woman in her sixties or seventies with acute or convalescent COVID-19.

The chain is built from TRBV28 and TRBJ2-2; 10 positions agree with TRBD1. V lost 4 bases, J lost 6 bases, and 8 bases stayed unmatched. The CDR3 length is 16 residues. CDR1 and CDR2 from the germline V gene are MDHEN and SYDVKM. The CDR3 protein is CASSSSDRGVAGELFF. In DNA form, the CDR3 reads TGTGCCAGCAGTTCCTCGGACAGGGGGGTTGCCGGGGAGCTGTTTTTT.

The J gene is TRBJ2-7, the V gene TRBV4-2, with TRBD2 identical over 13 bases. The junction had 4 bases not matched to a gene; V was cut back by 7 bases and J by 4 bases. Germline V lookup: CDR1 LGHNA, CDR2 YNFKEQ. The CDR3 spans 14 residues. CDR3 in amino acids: CASTPGLAGYEQYF. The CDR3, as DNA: TGTGCCAGCACCCCGGGACTAGCGGGATACGAGCAGTACTTC.

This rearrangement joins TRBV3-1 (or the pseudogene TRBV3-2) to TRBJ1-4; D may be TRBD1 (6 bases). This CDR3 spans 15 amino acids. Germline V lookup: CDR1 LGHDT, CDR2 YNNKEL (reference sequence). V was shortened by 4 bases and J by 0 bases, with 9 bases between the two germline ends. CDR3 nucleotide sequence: TGTGCCAGCAGCCGTAGACAGGCAACTAATGAAAAACTGTTTTTT. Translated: CASSRRQATNEKLFF.

Written as DNA, the CDR3 is TGTGCCAGCAGCCCTGGGTCCTATAGCTCCTATGGCTACACCTTC. This sequence encodes CASSPGSYSSYGYTF. The gene calls are TRBV5-4 and TRBJ1-2; D remains ambiguous. The CDR3 runs 15 residues. Per germline, CDR1 SGHNT and CDR2 YYREEE (reference sequence). V was clipped by 4 bases and J by 4 bases, with 17 bases between them. Combining the CDR3 with reference TRBV5-4 and TRBJ1-2 gives the whole variable domain ETGVTQSPTHLIKTRGQQVTLRCSSQSGHNTVSWYQQALGQGPQFIFQYYREEENGRGNFPPRFSGLQFPNYSSELNVNALELDDSALYLCASSPGSYSSYGYTFGSGTRLTVV.

The CDR3 is CASSPRQGPANYGYTF. The CDR3 DNA reads TGTGCCAGCTCACCCCGGCAGGGGCCTGCTAACTATGGCTACACCTTC. The chain uses TRBV18 and TRBJ1-2; possible D gene TRBD1, 6 bases. V was trimmed by 3 bases and J by 0 bases, leaving 14 bases between them. The CDR3 extends over 16 amino acids. Germline lookup yields CDR1 KGHSH and CDR2 LQKENI.